This entry lists 8 T cell receptor beta chains sequenced from one sample in a study of OX40 agonist ivuxolimab in advanced cancers. This table comes from immunoSEQ multiplex PCR, and its TCRdb copy is limited to in-frame clones, with some not included. The sample yields fewer than 75,000 clones, 85% to 90% seen once. The starting material was CD4+ or CD8+ T cells sorted from blood, obtained in a trial of the OX40 agonist ivuxolimab. All receptors derive from an adult with an advanced solid tumor such as melanoma, head and neck, liver or kidney cancer.

The J gene is TRBJ2-1, the V gene TRBV18; possibly TRBD2 for D (5 bases). Looked up from germline, CDR1 is KGHSH and CDR2 is LQKENI. V lost 2 bases to trimming and J lost 9 bases, with 14 bases between them. This CDR3 comprises 14 residues. The chain's CDR3 is CASSPRLATGEQFF. In nucleotides, the CDR3 is TGTGCCAGCTCACCAAGGCTAGCTACGGGTGAGCAGTTCTTC.

This clone was seen only a few times. The V and J genes are TRBV28 and TRBJ1-2; D not certain. Germline CDR1 reads MDHEN; CDR2 reads SYDVKM. With 6 bases removed from V and 4 bases from J, the gap between germline ends came to 15 bases. The CDR3 runs 14 residues. The CDR3, as DNA: TGTGCCAGCAGCCCCGTCGGTCGGGGCTATGGCTACACCTTC. Its translation is CASSPVGRGYGYTF.

The chain carries TRBV5-5 and TRBJ2-5; D unresolved. Trimming took off 2 bases at V and 5 bases at J, with 16 bases between the two ends. This CDR3 has 15 residues. From germline, CDR1 is SGHKS and CDR2 YYEKEE (reference sequence). The CDR3 here is CASSLVSRLRETQYF. Here the CDR3 DNA reads TGTGCCAGCAGCTTAGTATCAAGATTACGGGAGACCCAGTACTTC.

This chain joins TRBV11-2 and TRBJ1-6, with D uncertain. Germline V gives CDR1 SGHAT, CDR2 FQNNGV. The CDR3 is 18 amino acids. V was trimmed by 2 bases and J by 4 bases, leaving 18 bases between them. The CDR3 loop reads CASSLTGGTWGYNSPLHF. The CDR3 nucleotides read TGTGCCAGCAGCTTAACTGGAGGAACCTGGGGTTATAATTCACCCCTCCACTTT.

The V call is TRBV6-5, the J call TRBJ1-4; D unresolved. The germline gives CDR1 MNHEY, CDR2 SVGAGI. The V end was cut by 6 bases, the J end by 8 bases, with 16 bases between. This CDR3 is built from 14 residues. CDR3 in DNA: TGTGCCAGCAGATGGACGACCGACGGAGAAAAACTGTTTTTT. It specifies CASRWTTDGEKLFF.

The V call is TRBV5-4, the J call TRBJ2-1; D is ambiguous. The V end lost 0 bases, the J end lost 6 bases, and 7 bases lay between the germline ends. CDR3 length: 13 amino acids. Germline assignment: CDR1 SGHNT and CDR2 YYREEE (reference sequence). The CDR3 here is CASSLVGPNEQFF. CDR3 nucleotides: TGTGCCAGCAGCTTGGTGGGCCCCAATGAGCAGTTCTTC.

The chain joins TRBV7-2 to TRBJ1-2; D is unclear. With 5 bases removed from V and 3 bases from J, the gap between germline ends came to 7 bases. There are 12 residues in the CDR3. CDR1 and CDR2 (germline): SGHTA, FQGNSA. The CDR3 loop is CASSLTDYGYTF. The CDR3 coding sequence is TGTGCCAGCAGCCTTACAGACTATGGCTACACCTTC.

The chain carries TRBV5-4 and TRBJ2-3, with TRBD2 matching over 7 bases. CDR3 size: 16 residues. The germline V gene has CDR1 SGHNT and CDR2 YYREEE (reference sequence). Losses at the gene ends were 0 bases for V and 2 bases for J; bases not matched to a gene: 6. The DNA for the CDR3 is TGTGCCAGCAGCTTGGACAGCGGGGCCGACACAGATACGCAGTATTTT. Amino acids: CASSLDSGADTDTQYF.